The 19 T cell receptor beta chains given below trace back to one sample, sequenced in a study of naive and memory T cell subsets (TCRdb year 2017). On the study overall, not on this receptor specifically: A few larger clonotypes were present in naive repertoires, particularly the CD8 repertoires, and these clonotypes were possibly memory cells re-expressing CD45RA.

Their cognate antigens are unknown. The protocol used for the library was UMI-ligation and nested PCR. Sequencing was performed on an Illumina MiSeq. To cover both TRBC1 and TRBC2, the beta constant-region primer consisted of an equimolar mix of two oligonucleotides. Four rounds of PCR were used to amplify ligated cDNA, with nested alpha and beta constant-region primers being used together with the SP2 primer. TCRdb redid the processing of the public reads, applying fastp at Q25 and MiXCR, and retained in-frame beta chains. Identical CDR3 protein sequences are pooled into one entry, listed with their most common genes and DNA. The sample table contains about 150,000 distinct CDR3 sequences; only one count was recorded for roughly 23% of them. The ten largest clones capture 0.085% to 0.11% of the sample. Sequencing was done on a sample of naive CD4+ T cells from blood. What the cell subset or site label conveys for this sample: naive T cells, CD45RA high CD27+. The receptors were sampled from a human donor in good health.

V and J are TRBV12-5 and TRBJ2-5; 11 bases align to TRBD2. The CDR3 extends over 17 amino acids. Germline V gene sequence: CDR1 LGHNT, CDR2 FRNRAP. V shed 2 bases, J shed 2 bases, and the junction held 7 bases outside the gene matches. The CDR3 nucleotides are TGTGCTAGTGGTTTGCCTAGACTAGCGGGACGGCAAGAGACCCAGTACTTC. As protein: CASGLPRLAGRQETQYF.

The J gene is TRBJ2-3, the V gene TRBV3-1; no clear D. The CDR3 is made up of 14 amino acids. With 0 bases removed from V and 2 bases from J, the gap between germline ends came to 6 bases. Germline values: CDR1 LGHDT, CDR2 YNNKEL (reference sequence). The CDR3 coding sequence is TGTGCCAGCAGCCAAGACAGAGTCACAGATACGCAGTATTTT. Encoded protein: CASSQDRVTDTQYF.

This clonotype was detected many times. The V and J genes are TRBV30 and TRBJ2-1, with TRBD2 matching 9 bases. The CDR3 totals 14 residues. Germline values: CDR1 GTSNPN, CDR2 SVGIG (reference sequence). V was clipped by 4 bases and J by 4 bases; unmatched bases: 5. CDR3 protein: CAWTNLAGYNEQFF. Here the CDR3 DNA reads TGTGCCTGGACCAATCTAGCGGGGTACAATGAGCAGTTCTTC.

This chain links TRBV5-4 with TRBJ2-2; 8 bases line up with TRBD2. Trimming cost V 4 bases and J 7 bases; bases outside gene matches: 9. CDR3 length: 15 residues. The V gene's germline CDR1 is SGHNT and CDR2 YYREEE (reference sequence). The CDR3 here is CASSTQAGAGGELFF. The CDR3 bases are TGTGCCAGCAGCACCCAAGCGGGAGCGGGCGGGGAGCTGTTTTTT.

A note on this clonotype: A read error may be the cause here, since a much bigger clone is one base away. The CDR3 reads CASSFLDGLYEQYF. The CDR3 nucleotides read TGTGCCAGCAGCTTTTTGGACGGACTCTACGAGCAGTACTTC. The chain employs TRBV5-4 and TRBJ2-7; weak D call: TRBD2 (5 bases). The germline CDR1 and CDR2 sequences are SGHNT and YYREEE (reference sequence). V lost 2 bases and J 3 bases, leaving 12 bases between the germline ends. This CDR3 has 14 amino acids.

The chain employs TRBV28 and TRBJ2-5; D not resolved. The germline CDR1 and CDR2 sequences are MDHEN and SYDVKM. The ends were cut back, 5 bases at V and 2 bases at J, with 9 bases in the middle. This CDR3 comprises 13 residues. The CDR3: CASSPLQQETQYF. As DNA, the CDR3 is TGTGCCAGCAGTCCTCTACAACAAGAGACCCAGTACTTC.

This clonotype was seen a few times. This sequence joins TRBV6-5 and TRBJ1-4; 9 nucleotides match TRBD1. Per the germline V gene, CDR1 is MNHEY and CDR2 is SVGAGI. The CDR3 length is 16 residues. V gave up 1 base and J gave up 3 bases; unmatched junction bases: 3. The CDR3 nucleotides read TGTGCCAGCAGTTACTGGGGGACAGGGTCTAATGAAAAACTGTTTTTT. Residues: CASSYWGTGSNEKLFF.

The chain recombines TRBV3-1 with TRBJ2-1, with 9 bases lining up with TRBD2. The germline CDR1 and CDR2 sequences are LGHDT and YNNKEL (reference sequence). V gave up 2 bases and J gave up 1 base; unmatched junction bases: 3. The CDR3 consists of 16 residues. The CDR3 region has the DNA TGTGCCAGCAGCCAACGCGGGAGGGCATCCTACAATGAGCAGTTCTTC. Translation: CASSQRGRASYNEQFF.

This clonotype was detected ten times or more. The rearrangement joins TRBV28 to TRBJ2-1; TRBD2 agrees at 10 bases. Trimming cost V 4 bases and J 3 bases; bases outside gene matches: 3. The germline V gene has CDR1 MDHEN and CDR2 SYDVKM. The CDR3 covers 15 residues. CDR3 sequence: CASSWLAGGYNEQFF. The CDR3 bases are TGTGCCAGCAGTTGGTTAGCGGGAGGCTACAATGAGCAGTTCTTC.

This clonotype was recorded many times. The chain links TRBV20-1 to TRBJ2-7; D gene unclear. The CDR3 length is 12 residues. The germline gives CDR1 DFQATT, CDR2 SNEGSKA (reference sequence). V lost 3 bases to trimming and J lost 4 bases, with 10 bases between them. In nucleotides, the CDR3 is TGCAGTGCTAGTCACACTTCTTACGAGCAGTACTTC. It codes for CSASHTSYEQYF.

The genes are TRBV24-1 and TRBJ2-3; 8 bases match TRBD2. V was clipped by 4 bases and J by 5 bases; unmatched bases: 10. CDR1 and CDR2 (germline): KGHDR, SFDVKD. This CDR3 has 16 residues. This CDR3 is CATSDSGGPRRDTQYF. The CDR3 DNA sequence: TGTGCCACCAGTGACTCGGGAGGGCCGCGGAGAGATACGCAGTATTTT.

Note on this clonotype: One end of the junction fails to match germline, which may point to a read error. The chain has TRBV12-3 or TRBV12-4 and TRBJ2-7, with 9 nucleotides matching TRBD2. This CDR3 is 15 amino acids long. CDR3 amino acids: CVSSPQWAGGREQYF. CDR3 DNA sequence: TGTGTCAGCAGCCCCCAATGGGCGGGAGGGCGCGAGCAGTACTTC.

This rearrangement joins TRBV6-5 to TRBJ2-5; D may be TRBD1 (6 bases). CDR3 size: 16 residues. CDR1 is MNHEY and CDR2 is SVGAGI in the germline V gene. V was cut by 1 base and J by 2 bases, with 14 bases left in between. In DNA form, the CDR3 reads TGTGCCAGCAGTTACTGGGGGCAGAAACAACAAGAGACCCAGTACTTC. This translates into CASSYWGQKQQETQYF.

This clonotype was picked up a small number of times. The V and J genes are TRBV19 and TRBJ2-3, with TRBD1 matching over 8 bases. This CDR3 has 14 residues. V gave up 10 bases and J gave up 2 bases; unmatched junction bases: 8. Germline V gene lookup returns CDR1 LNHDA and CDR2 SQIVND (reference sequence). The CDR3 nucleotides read TGTGCCACCCGACAGGGGTTAAACACAGATACGCAGTATTTT. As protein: CATRQGLNTDTQYF.

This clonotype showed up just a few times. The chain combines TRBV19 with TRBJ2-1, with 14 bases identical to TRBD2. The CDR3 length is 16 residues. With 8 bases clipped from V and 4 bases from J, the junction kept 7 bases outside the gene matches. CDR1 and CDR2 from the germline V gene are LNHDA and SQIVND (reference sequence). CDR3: CASSRLAGGLYNEQFF. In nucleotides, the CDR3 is TGTGCCAGTTCTCGACTAGCGGGAGGGTTGTACAATGAGCAGTTCTTC.

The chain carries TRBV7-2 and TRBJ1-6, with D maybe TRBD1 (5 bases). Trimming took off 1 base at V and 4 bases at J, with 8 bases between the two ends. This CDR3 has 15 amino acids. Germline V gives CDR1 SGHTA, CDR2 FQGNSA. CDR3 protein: CASSLGQIYNSPLHF. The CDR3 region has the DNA TGTGCCAGCAGCTTAGGACAGATTTATAATTCACCCCTCCACTTT.

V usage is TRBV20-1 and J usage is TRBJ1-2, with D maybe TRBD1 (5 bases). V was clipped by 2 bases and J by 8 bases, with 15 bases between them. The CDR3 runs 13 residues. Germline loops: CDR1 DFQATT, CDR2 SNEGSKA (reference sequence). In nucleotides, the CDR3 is TGCAGTGCTAGACTCCAGGGTATGAAAGGCTACACCTTC. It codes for CSARLQGMKGYTF.

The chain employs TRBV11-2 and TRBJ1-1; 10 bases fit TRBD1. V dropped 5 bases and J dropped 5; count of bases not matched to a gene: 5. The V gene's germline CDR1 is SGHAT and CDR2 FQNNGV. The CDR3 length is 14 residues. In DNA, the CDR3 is TGTGCCAGCAGCCGCGGGACAGGGGTGACTGAAGCTTTCTTT. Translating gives CASSRGTGVTEAFF.

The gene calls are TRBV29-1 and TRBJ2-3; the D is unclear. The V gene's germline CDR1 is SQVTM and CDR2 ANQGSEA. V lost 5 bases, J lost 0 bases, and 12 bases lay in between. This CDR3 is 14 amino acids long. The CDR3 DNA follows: TGCAGCGTTCTTCACAGATCTAGCACAGATACGCAGTATTTT. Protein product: CSVLHRSSTDTQYF.